Listed below are T cell receptor beta chains from one sample, sequenced in a study of beta chain features in type 1 diabetes. TCRdb's copy holds only in-frame clones and misses some; the assay was immunoSEQ multiplex PCR. The sample has about 160,000 clones; about 9% are singletons. The sequenced sample consisted of central memory CD4+ T cells from blood. These receptors were obtained from a woman in her thirties with type 1 diabetes. Both conserved end residues are part of each CDR3. Each record gives: CDR3 DNA, CDR3 protein, clone size, V gene, CDR3 length, D gene, J gene. D genes are given only for firm matches. Some rows have no size entry. The others give once, few or many, or a class for an expanded clone.

CDR3 DNA: TGTGCCAGCAGCCAATCGGTTAGCGGGAGTGGCACAGATACGCAGTATTTT; CDR3 protein: CASSQSVSGSGTDTQYF; clone size: few; V gene: TRBV4-2; CDR3 length: 17; D gene: TRBD2; J gene: TRBJ2-3
CDR3 DNA: TGCGCCAGCAGCGCTGAGGATACGCAGTATTTT; CDR3 protein: CASSAEDTQYF; clone size: NA; V gene: TRBV5-1; CDR3 length: 11; D gene: NA; J gene: TRBJ2-3
CDR3 DNA: TGTGCCACCAGCAAAGGACAGGGCCCGTATGGCTACACCTTC; CDR3 protein: CATSKGQGPYGYTF; clone size: few; V gene: TRBV15; CDR3 length: 14; D gene: TRBD1; J gene: TRBJ1-2
CDR3 DNA: TGTGCCAGCAGCTTCCAGACTAGCGGACCCACAGATACGCAGTATTTT; CDR3 protein: CASSFQTSGPTDTQYF; clone size: few; V gene: TRBV7-2; CDR3 length: 16; D gene: TRBD2; J gene: TRBJ2-3
CDR3 DNA: TGTGCCACGGGAGTCGACAGGAATCAGCCCCAGCATTTT; CDR3 protein: CATGVDRNQPQHF; clone size: few; V gene: TRBV15; CDR3 length: 13; D gene: NA; J gene: TRBJ1-5
CDR3 DNA: TGCAGCGTTGAGGGGGGGGTGGGTTCCACAGATACGCAGTATTTT; CDR3 protein: CSVEGGVGSTDTQYF; clone size: NA; V gene: TRBV29-1; CDR3 length: 15; D gene: TRBD2; J gene: TRBJ2-3
CDR3 DNA: TGTGCCAGCAGCCATCAACTAGCGGGCACAGATACGCAGTATTTT; CDR3 protein: CASSHQLAGTDTQYF; clone size: few; V gene: TRBV27; CDR3 length: 15; D gene: TRBD2; J gene: TRBJ2-3
CDR3 DNA: TGCGCCAGCAGCTTGGCCGGAGGATTGGCTGGGGCCAACGTCCTGACTTTC; CDR3 protein: CASSLAGGLAGANVLTF; clone size: few; V gene: TRBV5-1; CDR3 length: 17; D gene: NA; J gene: TRBJ2-6
CDR3 DNA: TGCAGCGTTGAACAGCAGGGACTGTTGAATGAGCAGTTCTTC; CDR3 protein: CSVEQQGLLNEQFF; clone size: few; V gene: TRBV29-1; CDR3 length: 14; D gene: NA; J gene: TRBJ2-1
CDR3 DNA: TGCGCCAGCAGCCCGCGACTCGGGGGGCAGGCTGAAGCTTTCTTT; CDR3 protein: CASSPRLGGQAEAFF; clone size: NA; V gene: TRBV5-1; CDR3 length: 15; D gene: NA; J gene: TRBJ1-1
CDR3 DNA: TGTGCCAGCAGTCTTAGCGGGAGGGCCGCGTACGAGCAGTACTTC; CDR3 protein: CASSLSGRAAYEQYF; clone size: NA; V gene: TRBV7-8; CDR3 length: 15; D gene: TRBD2; J gene: TRBJ2-7
CDR3 DNA: TGTGCCAGCAGTTCCTCAGGGACAGGGGGCGTCGAGCAGTACTTC; CDR3 protein: CASSSSGTGGVEQYF; clone size: few; V gene: TRBV6-6; CDR3 length: 15; D gene: TRBD1; J gene: TRBJ2-7
CDR3 DNA: TGCAGCGTGGAGTCCTCCACTGTTCATGGCTACACCTTC; CDR3 protein: CSVESSTVHGYTF; clone size: NA; V gene: TRBV29-1; CDR3 length: 13; D gene: NA; J gene: TRBJ1-2
CDR3 DNA: TGTGCCAGCAGCCCGAAGGGGACATCACTTGGAAACACCATATATTTT; CDR3 protein: CASSPKGTSLGNTIYF; clone size: NA; V gene: TRBV5-6; CDR3 length: 16; D gene: NA; J gene: TRBJ1-3
CDR3 DNA: TGTGCCTCGACAGTATACGAGCAGTACTTC; CDR3 protein: CASTVYEQYF; clone size: few; V gene: TRBV2; CDR3 length: 10; D gene: NA; J gene: TRBJ2-7
CDR3 DNA: TGCAGCGTGGGGGGACAGGGGAGTTGGGTCACTGAAGCTTTCTTT; CDR3 protein: CSVGGQGSWVTEAFF; clone size: few; V gene: TRBV29-1; CDR3 length: 15; D gene: TRBD1; J gene: TRBJ1-1
CDR3 DNA: TGTGCCAGCAGTCCTAAGCTGACAGGCCCCTACGAGCAGTACTTC; CDR3 protein: CASSPKLTGPYEQYF; clone size: NA; V gene: TRBV28; CDR3 length: 15; D gene: NA; J gene: TRBJ2-7
CDR3 DNA: TGTGCCAGCAGCTTATTCCTCAATCAGCCCCAGCATTTT; CDR3 protein: CASSLFLNQPQHF; clone size: few; V gene: TRBV7-9; CDR3 length: 13; D gene: NA; J gene: TRBJ1-5
CDR3 DNA: TGCGCCAGCAGCCCGCTACTTAACAATGAGCAGTTCTTC; CDR3 protein: CASSPLLNNEQFF; clone size: NA; V gene: TRBV5-1; CDR3 length: 13; D gene: NA; J gene: TRBJ2-1